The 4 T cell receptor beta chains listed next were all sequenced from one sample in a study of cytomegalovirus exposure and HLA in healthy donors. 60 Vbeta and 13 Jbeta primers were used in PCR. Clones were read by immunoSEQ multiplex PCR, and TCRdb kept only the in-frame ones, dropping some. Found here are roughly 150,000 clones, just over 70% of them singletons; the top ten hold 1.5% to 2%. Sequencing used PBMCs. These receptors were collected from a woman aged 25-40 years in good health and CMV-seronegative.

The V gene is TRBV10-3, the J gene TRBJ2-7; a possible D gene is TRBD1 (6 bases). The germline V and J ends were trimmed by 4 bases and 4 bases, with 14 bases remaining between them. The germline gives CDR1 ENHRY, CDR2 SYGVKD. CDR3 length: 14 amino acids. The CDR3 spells CAISGSGVAYEQYV. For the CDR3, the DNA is TGTGCCATCAGTGGATCAGGGGTGGCGTACGAGCAGTACGTC.

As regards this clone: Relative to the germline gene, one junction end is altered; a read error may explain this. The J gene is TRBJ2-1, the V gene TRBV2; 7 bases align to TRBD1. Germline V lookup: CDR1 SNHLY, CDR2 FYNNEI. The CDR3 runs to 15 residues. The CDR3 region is CASSEQGSSYNEQFF. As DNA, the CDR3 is TGTGCTAGCAGTGAACAGGGGAGCTCCTACAATGAGCAGTTCTTC.

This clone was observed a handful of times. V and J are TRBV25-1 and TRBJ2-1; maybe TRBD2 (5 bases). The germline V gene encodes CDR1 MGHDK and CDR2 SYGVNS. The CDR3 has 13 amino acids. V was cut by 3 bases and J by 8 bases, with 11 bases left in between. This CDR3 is CASSEGLGDEQFF. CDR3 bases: TGTGCCAGCAGTGAGGGTCTCGGGGATGAGCAGTTCTTC.

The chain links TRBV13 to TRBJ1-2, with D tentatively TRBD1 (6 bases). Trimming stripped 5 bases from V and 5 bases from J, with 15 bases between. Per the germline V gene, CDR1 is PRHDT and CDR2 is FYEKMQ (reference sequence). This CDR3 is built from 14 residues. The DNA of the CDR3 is TGTGCCAGCAGCCTGACGGCAGGGGTTTATGGCTACACCTTC. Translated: CASSLTAGVYGYTF.